These T cell receptor beta chains were read from a single sample in a study of T cells after yellow fever vaccination. MiXCR, run by TCRdb on the 5' RACE reads, gives a single entry per CDR3 protein. The table shows just under 600,000 distinct CDR3 sequences, with around an eighth occurring only once. Sequencing used PBMCs, obtained on the day of the yellow fever booster vaccination. The receptors stem from a man under 40 who received the YFV17D yellow fever vaccine. CDR3s include the opening cysteine and the closing phenylalanine or tryptophan. D genes are given only for firm matches. Clone size, where shown, is once, few, many, or a class for clones that have expanded.

D gene	J gene	clone size	V gene	CDR3 DNA	CDR3 protein
NA	TRBJ2-2	few	TRBV7-3	TGTGCCAGCAGCTTAATTCCGGGAGAACCACCCACCGGGGAGCTGTTTTTT	CASSLIPGEPPTGELFF
NA	TRBJ2-5	few	TRBV5-8	TGTGCCAGCAACTTAAAGAGGACCCAGTACTTC	CASNLKRTQYF
NA	TRBJ2-5	NA	TRBV5-1	TGCGCCAGCAACCTCCTCCAAGGGGGGATTCAAGAGACCCAGTACTTC	CASNLLQGGIQETQYF
TRBD1	TRBJ1-4	few	TRBV19	TGTGCCAGCAGGACAGGGGGCCGTGAAAAACTGTTTTTT	CASRTGGREKLFF
NA	TRBJ1-1	few	TRBV9	TGTGCCAGCAGCGTAGGGGGTAGTGGCACTGAAGCTTTCTTT	CASSVGGSGTEAFF
NA	TRBJ2-5	few	TRBV18	TGTGCCAGCTCACTCTCGACGAGTAGCGCAGGGGACGAGACCCAGTACTTC	CASSLSTSSAGDETQYF
NA	TRBJ2-5	NA	TRBV20-1	TGCAGTGCTAGAGATGGCAGCTTGGAGACCCAGTACTTC	CSARDGSLETQYF
NA	TRBJ1-2	few	TRBV4-2	TGTGCCAGCAGCCAAGGGGTGGGGAATGGCTACACCTTC	CASSQGVGNGYTF
NA	TRBJ2-5	many	TRBV5-1	TGCGCCAGCAGCTTGGGGCAGCTCCAAGAGACCCAGTACTTC	CASSLGQLQETQYF
TRBD2	TRBJ2-3	once	TRBV12-3/TRBV12-4	TGTGCCAGCAGTTTAATAGCGGGAGCACGCAATGATCATACGCAGTATTTT	CASSLIAGARNDHTQYF
NA	TRBJ1-2	few	TRBV6-1	TGTGCCAGCAGTGAGCACGGGGCCTATGGCTACACCTTC	CASSEHGAYGYTF
TRBD2	TRBJ2-5	few	TRBV7-2	TGTGCCAGCAGCGTCGGGACTAGCGGGACAGAGACCCAGTACTTC	CASSVGTSGTETQYF
NA	TRBJ1-2	NA	TRBV28	TGTGCCAGCTACAGCCTTAGCTATTATGGCTACACCTTC	CASYSLSYYGYTF
TRBD1	TRBJ1-1	NA	TRBV6-1	TGTGCCAGCGCCCGACAGGGTTCAAAAACTGAAGCTTTCTTT	CASARQGSKTEAFF
TRBD2	TRBJ2-7	few	TRBV25-1	TGTGCCAGCAGGGACTCACTAGCGGGGACCTACGAGCAGTACTTC	CASRDSLAGTYEQYF
NA	TRBJ1-2	NA	TRBV6-2/TRBV6-3	TGTGCCAGCGGCAGGGACTATGGCTACACCTTC	CASGRDYGYTF
NA	TRBJ1-4	NA	TRBV29-1	TGCAGCGTTGAATCGGAAAAACTGTTTTTT	CSVESEKLFF
NA	TRBJ2-7	few	TRBV3-1	TGTGCCAGCAGCCAAGATCGAACGGGGACCTACGAGCAGTACTTC	CASSQDRTGTYEQYF
NA	TRBJ2-3	few	TRBV10-2	TGCGCCAGCAGTGAGGCACCGCCTTTAGCCGCAGATACGCAGTATTTT	CASSEAPPLAADTQYF
TRBD2	TRBJ2-2	many	TRBV12-3/TRBV12-4	TGTGCCAGCAGTTGGGGGGGGGTAGGCACCGGGGAGCTGTTTTTT	CASSWGGVGTGELFF
NA	TRBJ2-7	few	TRBV6-1	TGTGCCACCCGCGCTGGGGGAAGGACCTACGAGCAGTACTTC	CATRAGGRTYEQYF
TRBD2	TRBJ2-1	NA	TRBV5-1	TGCGCCAGCAGCTTGGGACTAGCGGGAGAGATCTACAATGAGCAGTTCTTC	CASSLGLAGEIYNEQFF
TRBD1	TRBJ2-2	few	TRBV12-3/TRBV12-4	TGTGCCAGTAGGTCCGGGACAGGGGATACCGGGGAGCTGTTTTTT	CASRSGTGDTGELFF
TRBD1	TRBJ2-7	NA	TRBV29-1	TGCAGCGTTGAAGTTGGCACAGGGGGGTTCTACGAGCAGTACTTC	CSVEVGTGGFYEQYF
TRBD1	TRBJ2-5	few	TRBV6-1	TGTGCCAGCAGTGCATTGGGACAGGGGGGCGAGACCCAGTACTTC	CASSALGQGGETQYF
NA	TRBJ2-2	NA	TRBV6-5	TGTGCCAGCACCCAGGGTAGGGAGCTGTTTTTT	CASTQGRELFF
NA	TRBJ1-4	few	TRBV20-1	TGCAGTGCTAGTAAGGCGGCCCTGGAGCGAACTAATGAAAAACTGTTTTTT	CSASKAALERTNEKLFF
TRBD1	TRBJ2-1	NA	TRBV6-2/TRBV6-3	TGTGCCAGCAGTCCCTCAACAGGGGCGGCCAATTTCAATGAGCAGTTCTTC	CASSPSTGAANFNEQFF
NA	TRBJ1-2	NA	TRBV7-8	TGTGCCAGCAGCCACAAGACCTTTAACTATGGCTACACCTTC	CASSHKTFNYGYTF
NA	TRBJ2-7	NA	TRBV19	TGTGCCAGTAGTAAGCGGGGCAGGGGAGTATACGAGCAGTACTTC	CASSKRGRGVYEQYF